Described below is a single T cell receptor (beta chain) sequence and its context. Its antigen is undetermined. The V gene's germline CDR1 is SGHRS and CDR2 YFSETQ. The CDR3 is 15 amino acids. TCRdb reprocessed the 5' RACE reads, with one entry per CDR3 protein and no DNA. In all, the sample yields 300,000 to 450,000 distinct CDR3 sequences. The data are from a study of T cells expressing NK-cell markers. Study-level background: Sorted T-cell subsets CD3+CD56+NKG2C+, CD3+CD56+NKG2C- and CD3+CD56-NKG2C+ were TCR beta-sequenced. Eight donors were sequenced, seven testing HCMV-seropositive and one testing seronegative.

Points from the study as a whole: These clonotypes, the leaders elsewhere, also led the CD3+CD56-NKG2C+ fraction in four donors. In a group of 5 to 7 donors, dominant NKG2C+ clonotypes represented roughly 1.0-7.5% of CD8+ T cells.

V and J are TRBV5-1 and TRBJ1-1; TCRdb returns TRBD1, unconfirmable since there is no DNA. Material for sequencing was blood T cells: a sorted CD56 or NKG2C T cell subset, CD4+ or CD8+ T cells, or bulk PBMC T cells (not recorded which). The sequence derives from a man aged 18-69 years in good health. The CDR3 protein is CASSRRQHMNTEAFF.